A selection of T cell receptor beta chains follows, all from one sample in a study of patients with pleural tuberculosis. TCRdb redid the calling of the reads with MiXCR, one entry per CDR3 protein. The sample consists of around 50,000 distinct CDR3 sequences, approximately 7.9% of them appearing once. The receptor source for this set is a human donor with pleural tuberculosis. The CDR3 runs from the conserved cysteine through the conserved F or W. Fields, in order: clone size, V gene, J gene, CDR3 protein. Only part of the rows carry a size: once, few, many, or a class if the clone is expanded.

>many|TRBV11-2|TRBJ1-1
CASSLDPGAVEAFF
>-|TRBV12-3/TRBV12-4|TRBJ2-5
CASSLAEAQQETQYF
>many|TRBV20-1|TRBJ2-4
CSASREGGNIQYF
>many|TRBV9|TRBJ1-2
CASSMGTGGYTF
>many|TRBV5-4|TRBJ1-1
CASTLGDTEAFF
>many|TRBV20-1|TRBJ1-1
CSVSGSMNTEAFF
>many|TRBV10-2|TRBJ2-5
CASNLAGERETQYF
>many|TRBV13|TRBJ1-1
CASSLGGIVFSMNTEAFF
>many|TRBV20-1|TRBJ1-4
CSARDGTGSEKLFF
>few|TRBV29-1|TRBJ2-1
CSAFSGTGNNEQFF
>few|TRBV12-3/TRBV12-4|TRBJ2-3
CASRPGTGGLDTQYF
>many|TRBV27|TRBJ2-1
CASRPRQGANNEQFF
>many|TRBV4-1|TRBJ1-5
CASRPGTEDQPQHF
>-|TRBV10-3|TRBJ2-3
CAIKGLAATDTQYF
>many|TRBV29-1|TRBJ1-1
CSVETGEAFF
>few|TRBV19|TRBJ1-1
CASSPHRPLGTEAFF
>many|TRBV18|TRBJ2-1
CASSPQQELSEQFF
>few|TRBV10-3|TRBJ2-5
CAISESTEALQETQYF
>once|TRBV27|TRBJ2-5
CASSFGRTSPMALYF
>few|TRBV19|TRBJ2-3
CASSSQESTDTQYF
>many|TRBV4-3|TRBJ2-3
CASSWDFTDTQYF
>many|TRBV2|TRBJ2-3
CASSVLSSTDTQYF
>-|TRBV19|TRBJ2-3
CASSMALTGTQYF
>many|TRBV11-1|TRBJ1-2
CASSFTGDYGYTF
>many|TRBV11-1|TRBJ2-5
CASSPPGKFQETQYF
>many|TRBV2|TRBJ1-6
CASRTGSSYNSPLHF
>few|TRBV12-3/TRBV12-4|TRBJ1-5
CASGQVSQPQHF
>many|TRBV29-1|TRBJ1-1
CSVVSTWAEAFF
>many|TRBV28|TRBJ1-1
CASSLSESEAFF
>many|TRBV19|TRBJ1-6
CATKKDNNSPLHF
>many|TRBV12-3/TRBV12-4|TRBJ2-1
CASSSNPVNEQFF
>few|TRBV19|TRBJ2-2
CASQRTSGNTGELFF
>many|TRBV20-1|TRBJ2-3
CSARGIAGPTDTQYF
>-|TRBV29-1|TRBJ1-2
CSVAGLGYTF
>-|TRBV9|TRBJ1-1
CASSLISAPREGAFF
>many|TRBV11-2|TRBJ2-1
CASSLRLASYNEQFF
>many|TRBV28|TRBJ1-6
CASSPKTYNSPLHF
>many|TRBV4-1|TRBJ1-1
CASSQNEGTGGAEAFF
>many|TRBV12-3/TRBV12-4|TRBJ1-4
CASSFPGEKLFF
>many|TRBV20-1|TRBJ1-5
CSARWEGQPQHF
>many|TRBV19|TRBJ2-7
CASSSGLPANYEQYF
>many|TRBV10-3|TRBJ1-3
CAISESGTGGSGNTIYF
>many|TRBV28|TRBJ2-1
CASRTGTWTVNEQFF
>many|TRBV10-3|TRBJ2-1
CAISESSGRRREQFF
>many|TRBV7-6|TRBJ2-5
CASSPAGKETQYF
>large|TRBV12-3/TRBV12-4|TRBJ1-1
CASSLGWGRNSNTEAFF
>-|TRBV5-1|TRBJ1-1
CASSRTGENTEAFF
>-|TRBV5-1|TRBJ2-5
CASSLSYGETQYF
>few|TRBV19|TRBJ2-5
CASSMGQNQETQYF
>many|TRBV2|TRBJ2-1
CASSTGQHNEQFF
>many|TRBV20-1|TRBJ1-1
CSARDTGKDTEAFF
>many|TRBV15|TRBJ1-4
CATSRGGVEKLFF